This is a list of T cell receptor beta chains from one sample in a study of shared clonotypes between healthy human individuals. Only in-frame clones appear in the TCRdb table, and some are missing; sequencing was by immunoSEQ multiplex PCR. The table includes about 2.1 million clones, 93% detected once. The sample consisted of naive CD8+ T cells from PBMCs. These receptors came from a man aged 18-30 years in good health. Some clones in this sample may be carry-over from other donors' samples. The CDR3 runs from the conserved cysteine through the conserved F or W. The D gene is left open where the match is weak. Size is stated for part of the rows, as once, few or many counts, or as a class when the clone is expanded.

j_call | v_call | d_call | clone_size | cdr3_aa | cdr3_nt
TRBJ1-1 | TRBV19 | NA | few | CASSLAGPTEAFF | TGTGCCAGTAGTCTTGCGGGGCCGACTGAAGCTTTCTTT
TRBJ1-5 | TRBV5-5 | NA | NA | CASSWGGQINQPQHF | TGTGCCAGCAGCTGGGGAGGGCAGATCAATCAGCCCCAGCATTTT
TRBJ1-1 | TRBV6-6 | TRBD1 | NA | CASSYVTVRGAEEAFF | TGTGCCAGCAGTTACGTTACCGTCAGGGGGGCTGAGGAAGCTTTCTTT
TRBJ2-7 | TRBV27 | NA | NA | CASSFGASYEQYF | TGTGCCAGCAGTTTTGGTGCCAGCTACGAGCAGTACTTC
TRBJ2-2 | TRBV5-6 | NA | NA | CASSLAPNTGELFF | TGTGCCAGCAGCTTGGCCCCCAACACCGGGGAGCTGTTTTTT
TRBJ1-1 | TRBV27 | NA | NA | CASSLSPGVMNTEAFF | TGTGCCAGCAGTTTATCCCCAGGGGTCATGAACACTGAAGCTTTCTTT
TRBJ1-2 | TRBV14 | NA | once | CASSQTPGYWLGYTF | TGTGCCAGCAGCCAAACACCGGGCTACTGGCTTGGCTACACCTTC
TRBJ2-7 | TRBV4-1 | TRBD1 | NA | CASSQGPGTGLGEQYF | TGCGCCAGCAGCCAAGGACCCGGGACAGGGCTCGGCGAGCAGTACTTC
TRBJ2-1 | TRBV5-1 | NA | NA | CASSLGGLGGNEQFF | TGCGCCAGCAGCTTGGGAGGTCTTGGGGGCAATGAGCAGTTCTTC
TRBJ2-3 | TRBV9 | TRBD1 | NA | CASSAASTGWQDTQYF | TGTGCCAGCAGCGCCGCTTCGACAGGGTGGCAAGATACGCAGTATTTT
TRBJ2-1 | TRBV5-1 | TRBD2 | NA | CASSFGGTSYNEQFF | TGCGCCAGCAGCTTCGGGGGGACCTCCTACAATGAGCAGTTCTTC
TRBJ1-2 | TRBV28 | NA | NA | CASSLSRGWGYTF | TGTGCCAGCAGTTTATCGCGGGGCTGGGGCTACACCTTC
TRBJ2-1 | TRBV4-1 | NA | NA | CASSQLYGRTYNEQFF | TGCGCCAGCAGCCAACTTTATGGGCGGACCTACAATGAGCAGTTCTTC
TRBJ2-7 | TRBV9 | TRBD1 | once | CASSASRQGRHEQYF | TGTGCCAGCAGCGCTTCGAGACAGGGGAGGCACGAGCAGTACTTC
TRBJ1-1 | TRBV9 | TRBD1 | NA | CASSPQGGMNTEAFF | TGTGCCAGCAGCCCCCAAGGGGGCATGAACACTGAAGCTTTCTTT
TRBJ2-7 | TRBV28 | TRBD1 | NA | CASSSDRDRIYEQYF | TGTGCCAGCAGTTCGGACAGGGACAGGATATACGAGCAGTACTTC
TRBJ2-3 | TRBV2 | NA | NA | CASREDADTQYF | TGTGCCAGCAGAGAAGACGCAGATACGCAGTATTTT
TRBJ2-2 | TRBV29-1 | NA | NA | CSAIGRRANGELFF | TGCAGCGCGATTGGACGGCGGGCAAACGGGGAGCTGTTTTTT
TRBJ2-1 | TRBV27 | NA | once | CASSPSGAPYNEQFF | TGTGCCAGCAGCCCGTCTGGCGCACCCTACAATGAGCAGTTCTTC
TRBJ1-5 | TRBV5-6 | NA | NA | CASSLSLGNQPQHF | TGTGCCAGCAGCTTGTCTCTAGGCAATCAGCCCCAGCATTTT
TRBJ2-2 | TRBV6-5 | NA | NA | CASSTGSYTGELFF | TGTGCCAGCAGTACCGGGTCCTACACCGGGGAGCTGTTTTTT
TRBJ1-3 | TRBV2 | NA | NA | CASSEGLTSSGNTIYF | TGTGCCAGCAGTGAAGGCTTAACCAGCTCTGGAAACACCATATATTTT
TRBJ2-7 | TRBV29-1 | NA | NA | CSVPGSTGLDYEQYF | TGCAGCGTCCCTGGGAGTACAGGGCTGGACTACGAGCAGTACTTC
TRBJ2-1 | TRBV4-1 | NA | NA | CASSQDRGNSYNEQFF | TGCGCCAGCAGCCAAGACCGGGGTAACTCCTACAATGAGCAGTTCTTC
TRBJ2-3 | TRBV7-9 | TRBD2 | NA | CASSPPSAGGLRADTQYF | TGTGCCAGCAGCCCTCCATCAGCGGGAGGCCTCAGGGCAGATACGCAGTATTTT
TRBJ1-5 | TRBV19 | NA | NA | CASSITGPNQPQHF | TGTGCCAGTAGTATAACAGGGCCCAATCAGCCCCAGCATTTT
TRBJ1-4 | TRBV28 | NA | NA | CASIGSGVEEKLFF | TGTGCCAGCATTGGATCCGGGGTGGAAGAAAAACTGTTTTTT
TRBJ2-7 | TRBV27 | TRBD2 | NA | CASSSDRTSRTYEQYF | TGTGCCAGCAGTTCCGATCGGACTAGCCGCACCTACGAGCAGTACTTC
TRBJ2-1 | TRBV29-1 | TRBD2 | once | CSVDEGKVGLVGNEQFF | TGCAGCGTTGACGAAGGGAAGGTGGGACTAGTGGGCAATGAGCAGTTCTTC
TRBJ1-3 | TRBV28 | NA | NA | CASSLGGNTIYF | TGTGCCAGCAGTTTAGGAGGAAACACCATATATTTT
TRBJ2-1 | TRBV7-9 | NA | NA | CASSPQVGAENEQFF | TGTGCCAGCAGCCCACAAGTAGGGGCCGAGAATGAGCAGTTCTTC
TRBJ2-7 | TRBV7-9 | NA | NA | CASSTTGEFFSYEQYF | TGTGCCAGCAGCACCACAGGCGAATTCTTCTCCTACGAGCAGTACTTC
TRBJ2-7 | TRBV7-8 | NA | NA | CASSPGLIAAVSSYEQYF | TGTGCCAGCAGCCCCGGATTGATTGCAGCCGTGAGCTCCTACGAGCAGTACTTC
TRBJ1-2 | TRBV5-8 | NA | NA | CASSLRQHYGYTF | TGTGCCAGCAGCTTGAGGCAGCACTATGGCTACACCTTC
TRBJ2-1 | TRBV27 | NA | once | CASSLLLGARYNEQFF | TGTGCCAGCAGTTTATTATTAGGGGCCCGCTACAATGAGCAGTTCTTC
TRBJ2-5 | TRBV28 | NA | NA | CASSLGRQQETQYF | TGTGCCAGCAGTTTGGGTCGGCAGCAAGAGACCCAGTACTTC
TRBJ2-1 | TRBV6-6 | NA | NA | CASSFRDGGWDEQFF | TGTGCCAGCAGTTTCCGGGACGGAGGCTGGGATGAGCAGTTCTTC
TRBJ2-5 | TRBV18 | NA | NA | CASSPRSDAWGETQYF | TGTGCCAGCTCACCACGGTCGGACGCTTGGGGAGAGACCCAGTACTTC
TRBJ1-2 | TRBV7-9 | NA | once | CASSLYEVTYGYTF | TGTGCCAGCAGCTTATACGAGGTGACCTATGGCTACACCTTC
TRBJ2-2 | TRBV9 | NA | NA | CASSVGRGAGELFF | TGTGCCAGCAGCGTAGGCAGGGGGGCCGGGGAGCTGTTTTTT
TRBJ2-7 | TRBV27 | NA | NA | CASRAGTTSAYEQYF | TGTGCCAGCAGAGCCGGGACGACGTCAGCCTACGAGCAGTACTTC
TRBJ1-1 | TRBV7-9 | NA | NA | CASFAEGEAFF | TGTGCCAGCTTCGCCGAGGGTGAAGCTTTCTTT
TRBJ2-7 | TRBV14 | TRBD2 | NA | CASSQDLLAGEQYF | TGTGCCAGCAGCCAGGACCTCCTAGCGGGCGAGCAGTACTTC
TRBJ2-1 | TRBV14 | NA | few | CASSPSWEHEQFF | TGTGCCAGCAGCCCCAGTTGGGAACACGAGCAGTTCTTC
TRBJ2-7 | TRBV28 | NA | NA | CASTPPLANDEQYF | TGTGCCAGCACCCCCCCCCTAGCCAACGACGAGCAGTACTTC
TRBJ2-7 | TRBV9 | TRBD2 | NA | CASSPRLAAYEQYF | TGTGCCAGCAGCCCCCGACTAGCCGCCTACGAGCAGTACTTC
TRBJ2-2 | TRBV7-3 | TRBD1 | once | CASSSPNRGDTGELFF | TGTGCCAGCAGTTCCCCGAACAGGGGGGACACCGGGGAGCTGTTTTTT
TRBJ1-4 | TRBV7-9 | NA | NA | CASSSDERRGANEKLFF | TGTGCCAGCAGCTCAGATGAACGCAGGGGTGCTAATGAAAAACTGTTTTTT
TRBJ2-7 | TRBV6-6 | NA | NA | CASSYGHIYEQYF | TGTGCCAGCAGTTACGGACACATCTACGAGCAGTACTTC
TRBJ2-7 | TRBV2 | TRBD2 | NA | CASSELAGDYEQYF | TGTGCCAGCAGTGAACTAGCGGGTGACTACGAGCAGTACTTC
TRBJ2-6 | TRBV27 | NA | NA | CASSSRVSGANVLTF | TGTGCCAGCAGTAGCAGGGTCTCTGGGGCCAACGTCCTGACTTTC